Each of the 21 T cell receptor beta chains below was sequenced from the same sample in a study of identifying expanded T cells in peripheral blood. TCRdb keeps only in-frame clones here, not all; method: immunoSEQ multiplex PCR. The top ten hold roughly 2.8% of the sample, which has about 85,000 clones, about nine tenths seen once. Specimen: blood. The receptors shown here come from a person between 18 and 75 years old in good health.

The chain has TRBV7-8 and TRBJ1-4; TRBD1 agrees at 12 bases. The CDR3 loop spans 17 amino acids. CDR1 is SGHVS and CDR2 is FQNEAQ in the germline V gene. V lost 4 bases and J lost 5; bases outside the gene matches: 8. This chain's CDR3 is CASSSRDRGLGNEKLFF. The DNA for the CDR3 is TGTGCCAGCAGCTCCCGGGACAGGGGGCTGGGGAATGAAAAACTGTTTTTT.

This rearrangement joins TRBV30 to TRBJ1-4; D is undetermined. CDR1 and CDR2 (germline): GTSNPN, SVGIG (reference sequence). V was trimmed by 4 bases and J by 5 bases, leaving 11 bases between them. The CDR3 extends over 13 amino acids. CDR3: CAWMGRLNEKLFF. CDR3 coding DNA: TGTGCCTGGATGGGCAGGCTAAATGAAAAACTGTTTTTT.

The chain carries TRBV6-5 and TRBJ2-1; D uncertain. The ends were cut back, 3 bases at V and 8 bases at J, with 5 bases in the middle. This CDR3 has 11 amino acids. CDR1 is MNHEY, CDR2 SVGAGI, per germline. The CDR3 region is CASSYFDEQFF. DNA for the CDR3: TGTGCCAGCAGTTATTTCGATGAGCAGTTCTTC.

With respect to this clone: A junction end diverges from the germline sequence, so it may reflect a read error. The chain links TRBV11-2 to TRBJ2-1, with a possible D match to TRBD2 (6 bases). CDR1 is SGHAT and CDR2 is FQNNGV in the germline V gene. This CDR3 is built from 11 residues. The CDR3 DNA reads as TGTGCCAGCAGCTCGGGGCGGGACCCCATCTTC. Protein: CASSSGRDPIF.

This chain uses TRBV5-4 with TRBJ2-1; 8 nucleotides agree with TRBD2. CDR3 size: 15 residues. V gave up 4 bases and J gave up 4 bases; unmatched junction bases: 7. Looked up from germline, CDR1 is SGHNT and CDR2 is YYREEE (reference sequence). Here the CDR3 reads CASSIGLADYNEQFF. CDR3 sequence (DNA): TGTGCCAGCAGCATTGGACTAGCAGATTACAATGAGCAGTTCTTC.

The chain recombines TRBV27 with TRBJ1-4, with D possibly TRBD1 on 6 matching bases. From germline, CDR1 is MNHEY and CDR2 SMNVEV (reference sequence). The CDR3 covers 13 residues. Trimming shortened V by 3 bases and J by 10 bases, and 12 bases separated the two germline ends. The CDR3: CASSFPGGGKLFF. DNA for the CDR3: TGTGCCAGCAGTTTCCCCGGGGGCGGAAAACTGTTTTTT.

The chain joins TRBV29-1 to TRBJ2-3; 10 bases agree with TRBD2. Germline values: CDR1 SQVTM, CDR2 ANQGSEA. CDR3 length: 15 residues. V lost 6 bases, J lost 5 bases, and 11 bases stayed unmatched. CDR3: CSVKLSGGGGDTQYF. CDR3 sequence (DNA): TGCAGCGTGAAACTCAGCGGGGGGGGAGGAGATACGCAGTATTTT.

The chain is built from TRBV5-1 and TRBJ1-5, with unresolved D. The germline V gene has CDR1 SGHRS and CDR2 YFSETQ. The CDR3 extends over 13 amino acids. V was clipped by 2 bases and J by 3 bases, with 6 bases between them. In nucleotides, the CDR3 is TGCGCCAGCAGCTTATCTTACAATCAGCCCCAGCATTTT. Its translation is CASSLSYNQPQHF.

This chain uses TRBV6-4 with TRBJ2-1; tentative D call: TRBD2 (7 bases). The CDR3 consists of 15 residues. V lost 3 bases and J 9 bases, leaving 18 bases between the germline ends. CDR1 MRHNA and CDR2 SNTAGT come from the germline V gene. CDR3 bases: TGTGCCAGCAGTGAGGGGACTTCTGGGGGGGCTGAGCAGTTCTTC. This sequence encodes CASSEGTSGGAEQFF.

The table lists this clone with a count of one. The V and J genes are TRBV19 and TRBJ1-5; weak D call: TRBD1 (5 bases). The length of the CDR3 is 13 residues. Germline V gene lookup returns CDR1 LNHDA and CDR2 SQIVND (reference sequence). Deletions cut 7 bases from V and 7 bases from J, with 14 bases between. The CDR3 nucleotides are TGTGCCAGTAAGAGGGGCAACGAACAGCCCCAGCATTTT. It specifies CASKRGNEQPQHF.

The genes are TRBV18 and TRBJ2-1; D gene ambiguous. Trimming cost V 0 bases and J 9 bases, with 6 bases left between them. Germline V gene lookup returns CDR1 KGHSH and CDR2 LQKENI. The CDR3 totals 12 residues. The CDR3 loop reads CASSPPTLEQFF. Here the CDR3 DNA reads TGTGCCAGCTCACCACCTACCCTTGAGCAGTTCTTC.

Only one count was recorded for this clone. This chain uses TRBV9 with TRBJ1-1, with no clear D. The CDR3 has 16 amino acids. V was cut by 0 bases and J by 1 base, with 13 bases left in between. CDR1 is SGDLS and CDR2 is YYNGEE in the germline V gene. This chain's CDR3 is CASSVGVGPSNTEAFF. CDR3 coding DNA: TGTGCCAGCAGCGTAGGGGTCGGACCGTCGAACACTGAAGCTTTCTTT.

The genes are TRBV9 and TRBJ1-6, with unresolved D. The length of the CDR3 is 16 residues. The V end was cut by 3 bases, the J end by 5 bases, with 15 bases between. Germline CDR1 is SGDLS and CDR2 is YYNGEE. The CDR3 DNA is TGTGCCAGCAGCGAGACCCACGGGCTTGATAATTCACCCCTCCACTTT. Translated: CASSETHGLDNSPLHF.

The CDR3 here is CASSQGTGELFF. CDR3 nucleotide sequence: TGTGCCAGCAGCCAGGGGACCGGGGAGCTGTTTTTT. This rearrangement joins TRBV5-6 to TRBJ2-2; TRBD1 might be the D (6 bases). Per the germline V gene, CDR1 is SGHDT and CDR2 is YYEEEE. This CDR3 region has 12 residues. The ends were cut back, 4 bases at V and 5 bases at J, with 6 bases in the middle.

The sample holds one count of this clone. This CDR3 is CASSQGGYEQYF. The CDR3 coding sequence is TGTGCCAGCTCACAAGGGGGCTACGAGCAGTACTTC. The chain carries TRBV18 and TRBJ2-7, with D perhaps TRBD1 (6 bases). V shed 4 bases and J shed 3 bases, with 7 bases lying between them. The CDR3 is 12 residues long. The V gene's germline CDR1 is KGHSH and CDR2 LQKENI.

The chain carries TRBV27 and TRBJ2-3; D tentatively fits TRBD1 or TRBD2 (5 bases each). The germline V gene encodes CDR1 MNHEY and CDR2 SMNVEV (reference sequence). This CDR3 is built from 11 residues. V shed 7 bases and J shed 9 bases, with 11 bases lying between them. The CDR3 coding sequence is TGTGCCAGCACATGGGGGATAACGCAGTATTTT. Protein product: CASTWGITQYF.

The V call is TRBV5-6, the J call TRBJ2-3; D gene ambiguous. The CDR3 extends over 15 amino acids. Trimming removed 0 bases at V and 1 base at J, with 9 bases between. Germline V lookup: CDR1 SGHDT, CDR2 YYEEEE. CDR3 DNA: TGTGCCAGCAGCTTGGTGGGCAGCGGCACAGATACGCAGTATTTT. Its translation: CASSLVGSGTDTQYF.

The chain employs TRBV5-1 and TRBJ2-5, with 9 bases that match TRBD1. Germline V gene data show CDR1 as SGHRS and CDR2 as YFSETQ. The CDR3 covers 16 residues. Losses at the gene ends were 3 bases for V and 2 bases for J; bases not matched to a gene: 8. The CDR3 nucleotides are TGCGCCAGCAGCTCGCGGACAGGGGACCTTCAAGAGACCCAGTACTTC. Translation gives CASSSRTGDLQETQYF.

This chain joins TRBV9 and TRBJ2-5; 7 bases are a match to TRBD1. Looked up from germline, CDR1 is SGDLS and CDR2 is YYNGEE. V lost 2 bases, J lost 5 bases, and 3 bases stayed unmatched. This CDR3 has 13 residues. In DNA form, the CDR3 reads TGTGCCAGCAGCGTCCTACAGGGGGAGACCCAGTACTTC. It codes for CASSVLQGETQYF.

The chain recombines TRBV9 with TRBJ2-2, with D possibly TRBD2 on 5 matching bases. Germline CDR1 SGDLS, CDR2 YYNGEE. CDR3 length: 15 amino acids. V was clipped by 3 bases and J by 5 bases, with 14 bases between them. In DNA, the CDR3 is TGTGCCAGCAGCGCCCGGACTCTGGGGACCGGGGAGCTGTTTTTT. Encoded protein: CASSARTLGTGELFF.

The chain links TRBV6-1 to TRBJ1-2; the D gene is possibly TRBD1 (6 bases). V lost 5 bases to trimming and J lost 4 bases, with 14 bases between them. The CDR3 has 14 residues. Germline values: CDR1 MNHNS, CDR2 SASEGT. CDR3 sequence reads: CASSSRDTSYGYTF. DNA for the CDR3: TGTGCCAGCAGTTCCCGGGACACTAGCTATGGCTACACCTTC.